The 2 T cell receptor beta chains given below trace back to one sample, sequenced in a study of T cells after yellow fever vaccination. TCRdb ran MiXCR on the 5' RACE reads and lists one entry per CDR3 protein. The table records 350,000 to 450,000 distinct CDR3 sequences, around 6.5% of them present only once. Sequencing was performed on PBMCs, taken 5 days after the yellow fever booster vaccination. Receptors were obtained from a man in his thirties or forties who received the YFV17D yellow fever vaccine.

CDR3: CASSFSSGQETQYF. CDR3 nucleotides: TGTGCCAGCAGTTTCTCCAGCGGCCAAGAGACCCAGTACTTC. The chain links TRBV27 to TRBJ2-5; D possibly corresponds to TRBD2 (5 bases). Deletions cut 3 bases from V and 1 base from J, with 9 bases between. Germline V gives CDR1 MNHEY, CDR2 SMNVEV (reference sequence). This CDR3 comprises 14 residues.

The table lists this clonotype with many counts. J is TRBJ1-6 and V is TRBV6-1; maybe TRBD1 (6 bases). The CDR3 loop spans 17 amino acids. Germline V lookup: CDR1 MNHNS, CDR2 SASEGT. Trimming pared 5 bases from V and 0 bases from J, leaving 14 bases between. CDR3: CASSTLQGRSYNSPLHF. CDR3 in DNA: TGTGCCAGCAGTACATTACAGGGTCGCTCCTATAATTCACCCCTCCACTTT.